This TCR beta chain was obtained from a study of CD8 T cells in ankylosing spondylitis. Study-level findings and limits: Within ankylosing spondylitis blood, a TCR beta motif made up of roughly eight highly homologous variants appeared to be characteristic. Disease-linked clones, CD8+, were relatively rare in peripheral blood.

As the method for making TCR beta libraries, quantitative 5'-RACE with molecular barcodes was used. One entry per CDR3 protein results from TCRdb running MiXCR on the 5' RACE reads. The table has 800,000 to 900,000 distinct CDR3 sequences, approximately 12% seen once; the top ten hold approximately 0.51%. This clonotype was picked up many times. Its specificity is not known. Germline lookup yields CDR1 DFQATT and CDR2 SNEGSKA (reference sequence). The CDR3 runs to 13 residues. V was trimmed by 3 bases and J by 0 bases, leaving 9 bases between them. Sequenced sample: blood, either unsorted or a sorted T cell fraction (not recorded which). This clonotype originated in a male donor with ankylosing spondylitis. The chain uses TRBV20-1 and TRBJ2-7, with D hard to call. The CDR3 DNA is TGCAGTGCTAGTCGCCTTCTCTCCTACGAGCAGTACTTC. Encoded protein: CSASRLLSYEQYF.